This is a list of T cell receptor beta chains from one sample in a study of Graves' ophthalmopathy and Graves' hyperthyroidism. TCRdb re-analysed the multiplex PCR reads in MiXCR, keeping a single row per CDR3 protein. The sample yields 400,000 or so distinct CDR3 sequences, roughly 15% seen once. Input material: peripheral blood. These receptors originate from a woman between 18 and 30 years old with stable Graves' hyperthyroidism. Both conserved end residues are part of each CDR3. D genes are given only for firm matches. The size of a clone is reported for some rows only, either as once, few or many, or as a class for expanded clones.

d_call | clone_size | j_call | v_call | cdr3_nt | cdr3_aa
- | - | TRBJ1-5 | TRBV20-1 | TGCAGTGCGCCCCTGACGGGCCCCGGGATGGGTCAGCCCCAGCATTTT | CSAPLTGPGMGQPQHF
TRBD1 | few | TRBJ1-5 | TRBV18 | TGTGCCAGCTCACCCTACGTCGGACAGGGGAGACAGCCCCAGCATTTT | CASSPYVGQGRQPQHF
TRBD1 | many | TRBJ1-3 | TRBV4-1 | TGCGCCAGCAGCCACTATGACAGGGTGGGGGACACCATATATTTT | CASSHYDRVGDTIYF
- | many | TRBJ1-6 | TRBV7-2 | TGTGCCAGCAGCTTAGACCCTAGGGATTCACCCCTCCACTTT | CASSLDPRDSPLHF
- | many | TRBJ1-1 | TRBV10-3 | TGTGCCATCAGTGAGTCGAGACAGGCCAACACTGAAGCTTTCTTT | CAISESRQANTEAFF
TRBD1 | few | TRBJ2-2 | TRBV5-1 | TGCGCCAGCAGCTCTAGACAGGGATCCACCGGGGAGCTGTTTTTT | CASSSRQGSTGELFF
- | many | TRBJ2-2 | TRBV24-1 | TGTGCCACCCAGGAGGGGGTCACCGGGGAGCTGTTTTTT | CATQEGVTGELFF
TRBD1 | - | TRBJ2-7 | TRBV6-5 | TGTGCCAGCAGTTTTTCTCCCCCGACACAGGGGGCATACGAGCAGTACTTC | CASSFSPPTQGAYEQYF
- | many | TRBJ1-2 | TRBV4-2 | TGTGCCAGCAGCCCAGGCAGGGCGGAAAACTATGGCTACACCTTC | CASSPGRAENYGYTF
- | - | TRBJ2-2 | TRBV5-1 | TGCGCCAGCACTCCCGGGGACTTAGAGGAGCTGTTTTTT | CASTPGDLEELFF
- | many | TRBJ1-2 | TRBV6-5 | TGTGCCAGCAGGGGAATCAATGGCTACACCTTC | CASRGINGYTF
- | - | TRBJ2-6 | TRBV6-5 | TGTGCCAGCAGTTCGAAGGCTAAGACCGGGGCCAACGTCCTGACTTTC | CASSSKAKTGANVLTF
- | many | TRBJ2-7 | TRBV12-3/TRBV12-4 | TGTGCCAGCAGTTTAATGGGGGCTCGGGAGCAGTACTTC | CASSLMGAREQYF
TRBD1 | many | TRBJ1-1 | TRBV19 | TGCGCCAGCAGTGACAGGGGGAACACTGAAGCTTTCTTT | CASSDRGNTEAFF
TRBD2 | many | TRBJ2-5 | TRBV6-5 | TGTGCCAGCCATGGCGGGGGGGCCGGGGAGACCCAGTACTTC | CASHGGGAGETQYF
- | many | TRBJ1-1 | TRBV12-3/TRBV12-4 | TGTGCCAGCAGTTCAGGGGAAACTGAAGCTTTCTTT | CASSSGETEAFF
TRBD1 | - | TRBJ1-1 | TRBV6-2/TRBV6-3 | TGTGCCAGCAGGGCCGGGACAGGGGGGACTGAAGCTTTCTTT | CASRAGTGGTEAFF
TRBD1 | many | TRBJ1-2 | TRBV12-3/TRBV12-4 | TGTGCCAGCAGTTCCGGACAGGTCGGTGGCTACACCTTC | CASSSGQVGGYTF
- | many | TRBJ1-3 | TRBV7-2 | TGTGCCAGCAGCTTAGGGGGATTCTCTGGAAACACCATATATTTT | CASSLGGFSGNTIYF
- | few | TRBJ1-1 | TRBV24-1 | TGTGCCACCAGTGATTCTGTAAGGGACACTGAAGCTTTCTTT | CATSDSVRDTEAFF
TRBD1 | - | TRBJ1-5 | TRBV29-1 | TGCAGCGCCCGACAGGGTCGGGAGCAGCCCCAGCATTTT | CSARQGREQPQHF
- | few | TRBJ2-2 | TRBV10-1 | TGCGCTTCAGGTTCCCCCAACACCGGGGAGCTGTTTTTT | CASGSPNTGELFF
- | many | TRBJ1-2 | TRBV6-1 | TGTGCCAGCAGGAATACTCCAGAGCCAAGCTACACCTTC | CASRNTPEPSYTF
- | many | TRBJ1-1 | TRBV5-1 | TGCGCCAGCAGCGCGGACGTGAGGAACACTGAAGCTTTCTTT | CASSADVRNTEAFF
- | many | TRBJ2-7 | TRBV19 | TGTGCCAGTAGTTTCCGGGACGGTCCCTACGAGCAGTACTTC | CASSFRDGPYEQYF
TRBD1 | many | TRBJ2-2 | TRBV7-3 | TGTGCCAGCAGCTCCGGACAGGGGAGGGGTAGGGAGCTGTTTTTT | CASSSGQGRGRELFF
- | many | TRBJ1-1 | TRBV6-1 | TGTGCCACCTGGAGGGGTGAAGCTTTCTTT | CATWRGEAFF
- | many | TRBJ1-2 | TRBV12-3/TRBV12-4 | TGTGCCAGCAGGCGCTCCAGGGGCTATGGCTACACCTTC | CASRRSRGYGYTF
- | - | TRBJ2-6 | TRBV6-1 | TGTGCCAGCAGTGAACTTGGTAGCTCTGGGGCCAACGTCCTGACTTTC | CASSELGSSGANVLTF
TRBD2 | - | TRBJ2-7 | TRBV27 | TGTGCCAGCTCAGGGATCCTGGGCAAGCGGGGGGCCCTTGGTTACGAGCAGTACTTC | CASSGILGKRGALGYEQYF
- | many | TRBJ1-1 | TRBV7-9 | TGTGCCAGCAGCCAAACTAGGGGCGTAGAAGCTTTCTTT | CASSQTRGVEAFF
- | many | TRBJ1-2 | TRBV24-1 | TGTGCCACCAGTGGGGTTCAGGGCTCGGTCGGCTACACCTTC | CATSGVQGSVGYTF
TRBD1 | many | TRBJ1-1 | TRBV11-2 | TGTGCCAGCAGCCTCCGGAGTACTTCGGGACAGATCCAAGCTTTCTTT | CASSLRSTSGQIQAFF
TRBD1 | many | TRBJ1-2 | TRBV27 | TGTGCCAGCAGTGACTCACAGGGGGCGGGAGGCTACACCTTC | CASSDSQGAGGYTF